This paragraph covers one T cell receptor beta chain sequence. Its antigen is currently unknown. The data derive from a study of T cells in localized non-small cell lung cancer. Method: immunoSEQ multiplex PCR; TCRdb's copy keeps in-frame clones and lacks some. The sample contains 25,000 to 30,000 clones, about four fifths of which appear only once. Study-level findings and limits: Adjacent uninvolved lung tissue had the highest T cell clonality, exceeding tumor. A median around 57 of the top 100 tumor clones appeared in adjacent lung. Those with higher blood T cell density had longer overall survival. Heterogeneity cannot be ruled out, as sequencing used one tumor region only.

Unmatched junction bases numbered 9, after V lost 7 bases and J lost 0 bases. There are 17 residues in the CDR3. CDR1 and CDR2 from the germline V gene are SGHTA and FQGNSA. The specimen was peripheral blood mononuclear cells, collected before any cancer treatment. This sequence originates from a man between 40 and 70 years old with stage III lung adenocarcinoma. The chain couples TRBV7-2 to TRBJ2-2; 9 bases align to TRBD1. The CDR3 nucleotides read TGTGCCAGCAACCCACCAAGGACAGGGGCGAACACCGGGGAGCTGTTTTTT. It yields the protein CASNPPRTGANTGELFF.